Below, 28 T cell receptor beta chains from the same sample are listed, as sequenced in a study of T cells in Graves' hyperthyroidism and ophthalmopathy. Amplification targeted TCR beta CDR3 regions from RNA transcripts. First-round RT-PCR targeting the TCR CDR3 was performed with the HTBI primer set. Each CDR3 protein gets one entry after TCRdb re-called the multiplex PCR reads with MiXCR. The data hold around 580,000 distinct CDR3 sequences, with just over 45% observed a single time. The sample consisted of peripheral blood or thyroid tissue (not recorded which). The receptors shown here come from a woman aged 18-29 years with Graves' hyperthyroidism.

This clonotype was seen a few times. CDR3 protein: CASSQGGPGELFF. CDR3 nucleotide sequence: TGTGCCAGCAGTCAAGGCGGGCCCGGGGAGCTGTTTTTT. V and J are TRBV27 and TRBJ2-2, with a possible D match to TRBD2 (5 bases). The CDR3 runs to 13 residues. Germline values: CDR1 MNHEY, CDR2 SMNVEV (reference sequence). Trimming removed 5 bases from V and 6 bases from J, with 10 bases in between.

The genes are TRBV29-1 and TRBJ2-6; D is ambiguous. This CDR3 region has 13 residues. Per germline, CDR1 SQVTM and CDR2 ANQGSEA. Trimming pared 8 bases from V and 2 bases from J, leaving 10 bases between. The CDR3 loop reads CSLGLTGANVLTF. CDR3 DNA: TGCAGCCTCGGCCTAACTGGGGCCAACGTCCTGACTTTC.

This clonotype occurred a few times. At one of its ends the junction is not consistent with the germline gene, which may arise from a read error. The chain has TRBV7-2 and TRBJ2-5; 7 bases match TRBD2. Germline values: CDR1 SGHTA, CDR2 FQGNSA. CDR3 length: 16 amino acids. CDR3 residues: CASSRGGSGATETQYF. DNA of the CDR3: TGCGCCAGCAGCCGCGGGGGATCTGGGGCAACAGAGACCCAGTACTTC.

This clonotype came up many times. The chain uses TRBV25-1 and TRBJ1-1, with 7 bases identical to TRBD1. Germline lookup yields CDR1 MGHDK and CDR2 SYGVNS. The CDR3 consists of 14 residues. J lost 3 bases, V lost 3 bases, and 4 bases had no gene match. CDR3 residues: CASSEGQGDTEAFF. CDR3 nucleotides: TGTGCCAGCAGTGAGGGCCAGGGGGACACTGAAGCTTTCTTT.

This clonotype was detected many times. J is TRBJ2-5 and V is TRBV4-2; D perhaps matches TRBD2 (5 bases). Germline values: CDR1 LGHNA, CDR2 YNFKEQ. Trimming pared 0 bases from V and 5 bases from J, leaving 13 bases between. The CDR3 is made up of 15 amino acids. DNA of the CDR3: TGTGCCAGCAGCCAAGAAACTAGTCCGATGGAGACCCAGTACTTC. Its protein is CASSQETSPMETQYF.

This clonotype was picked up a small number of times. The V and J genes are TRBV6-5 and TRBJ1-4; D is ambiguous. The CDR3 is made up of 13 amino acids. The V gene's germline CDR1 is MNHEY and CDR2 SVGAGI. With 4 bases removed from V and 5 bases from J, the gap between germline ends came to 8 bases. CDR3 in DNA: TGTGCCAGCAGTTCCGCCGCGAATGAAAAACTGTTTTTT. Translating it yields CASSSAANEKLFF.

The chain's CDR3 is CASSSSGLGETQYF. The CDR3 bases are TGTGCCAGCAGCTCATCAGGCTTGGGAGAGACCCAGTACTTC. The gene calls are TRBV7-2 and TRBJ2-5; D unresolved. Trimming stripped 4 bases from V and 4 bases from J, with 13 bases between. CDR1 is SGHTA and CDR2 is FQGNSA in the germline V gene. CDR3 length equals 14 residues.

The count of this clonotype is one. The CDR3 sequence: CSVLKRDGANYGYTF. The CDR3 region has the DNA TGCAGCGTTCTCAAACGGGACGGAGCTAACTATGGCTACACCTTC. V gene TRBV29-1 combines with J gene TRBJ1-2; D possibly corresponds to TRBD1 (5 bases). This CDR3 spans 15 amino acids. In germline, CDR1 is SQVTM, CDR2 ANQGSEA. Trimming left V 5 bases short and J 0 bases short, with 16 bases between.

The chain joins TRBV4-3 to TRBJ2-2; 8 positions match TRBD2. V gave up 0 bases and J gave up 0 bases; unmatched junction bases: 6. CDR1 is LGHNA, CDR2 YSLEER, per germline. The CDR3 is 18 amino acids. Written as DNA, the CDR3 is TGCGCCAGCAGCCAAGACTGGGCTAGCGGGCCGAACACCGGGGAGCTGTTTTTT. Residues: CASSQDWASGPNTGELFF.

This clonotype was seen many times. CDR3 DNA sequence: TGTGCCAGCAGCCTACCGGGATCAGGGGGCACTGAAGCTTTCTTT. As protein: CASSLPGSGGTEAFF. The V gene is TRBV7-2, the J gene TRBJ1-1, with TRBD1 matching 7 bases. J lost 4 bases, V lost 5 bases, and 10 bases had no gene match. The CDR3 loop spans 15 amino acids. Per the germline V gene, CDR1 is SGHTA and CDR2 is FQGNSA.

The CDR3 DNA follows: TGTGCCACCAGTGATCCCAGGGGTGACGGGGAGCTGTTTTTT. Translation: CATSDPRGDGELFF. This rearrangement joins TRBV24-1 to TRBJ2-2, with D perhaps matching TRBD1 (6 bases). The CDR3 is made up of 14 amino acids. Germline V gene sequence: CDR1 KGHDR, CDR2 SFDVKD. V dropped 3 bases and J dropped 7 bases, with 11 bases sitting between them.

The CDR3 nucleotides read TGCGCCAGCAGCTTGGCAGGGACAGGGGGGATCGACGAGCAGTACTTC. Translated, it gives CASSLAGTGGIDEQYF. This chain uses TRBV5-1 with TRBJ2-7, with 11 bases fitting TRBD1. Germline loops: CDR1 SGHRS, CDR2 YFSETQ. Unmatched junction bases numbered 7, after V lost 0 bases and J lost 5 bases. This CDR3 has 16 residues.

This clonotype was observed many times. The junction does not match germline at one end; this may be a read error. The chain carries TRBV13 and TRBJ1-1; the match to TRBD1 covers 7 bases. The length of the CDR3 is 14 residues. Per germline, CDR1 PRHDT and CDR2 FYEKMQ (reference sequence). In nucleotides, the CDR3 is TGCGCCAGCAGCTCCCGACAGGGAAACACTGAAGCTTTCTTT. Amino acid sequence: CASSSRQGNTEAFF.

This clonotype was seen many times. This chain uses TRBV6-5 with TRBJ2-5; 8 bases agree with TRBD1. Germline CDR1 MNHEY, CDR2 SVGAGI. The length of the CDR3 is 14 residues. After removal of 8 bases from V and 1 base from J, the junction contained 6 bases not matched to a gene. The CDR3 nucleotides are TGTGCCAGCCGACAGGGGCCGACCCAAGAGACCCAGTACTTC. This encodes CASRQGPTQETQYF.

For this clonotype: Here the CDR3 omits its conserved ending phenylalanine or tryptophan, so a read error is the likely source. Because the CDR3's place on the DNA is in doubt, the DNA is left out and the CDR3 is given as listed by TCRdb. This rearrangement joins TRBV7-9 to TRBJ1-6. The CDR3 has 8 residues if both end residues are counted. Germline V gene lookup returns CDR1 SEHNR and CDR2 FQNEAQ (reference sequence). CDR3 sequence: CASSLPLL.

The sample holds many counts of this clonotype. The chain combines TRBV7-9 with TRBJ2-5; 11 nucleotides line up with TRBD2. The CDR3 is 17 amino acids. The V segment lost 4 bases and the J segment 0 bases; nucleotides outside the gene matches: 7. CDR1 is SEHNR, CDR2 FQNEAQ, per germline (reference sequence). For the CDR3, the DNA is TGTGCCAGCAGCTCCCTGACTAGCGGGACCCACCAAGAGACCCAGTACTTC. This sequence encodes CASSSLTSGTHQETQYF.

Many counts were recorded for this clonotype. The gene calls are TRBV5-4 and TRBJ2-5; 11 positions agree with TRBD2. Germline CDR1 is SGHNT and CDR2 is YYREEE (reference sequence). The CDR3 has 15 residues. V was pared by 4 bases and J by 5 bases, with 7 bases of the junction left unmatched. The CDR3: CASSTLAGEYETQYF. DNA of the CDR3: TGTGCCAGCAGCACACTAGCGGGAGAGTATGAGACCCAGTACTTC.

CDR3 sequence: CASSEGGIQTEAFF. The DNA for the CDR3 is TGCGCCAGCAGTGAGGGTGGAATTCAGACTGAAGCTTTCTTT. The V gene is TRBV10-1, the J gene TRBJ1-1; D unclear. CDR3 length: 14 residues. CDR1 WNHNN and CDR2 SYGVQD come from the germline V gene (reference sequence). With 2 bases removed from V and 5 bases from J, the gap between germline ends came to 12 bases.

This clonotype has only a few counts. This chain uses TRBV7-3 with TRBJ2-3; perhaps TRBD2 as D (5 bases). Between the trimmed V and J ends, which lost 6 bases and 4 bases, there was a span of 17 bases. This CDR3 region has 15 residues. Germline CDR1 and CDR2: SGHTA and FQGTGA. For the CDR3, the DNA is TGTGCCAGCAGTTCCGTGCCCGGGGTCCCAGATACGCAGTATTTT. Residues: CASSSVPGVPDTQYF.

The V and J genes are TRBV4-1 and TRBJ1-5; TRBD1 matches 7 bases. Germline assignment: CDR1 MGHRA and CDR2 YSYEKL. J was trimmed by 0 bases and V by 8 bases; bases with no gene match: 7. This CDR3 comprises 15 residues. Here the CDR3 DNA reads TGCGCCAGCTCCAGGGGGACACTTAGCAATCAGCCCCAGCATTTT. Amino acids: CASSRGTLSNQPQHF.

This clonotype was observed a few times. The chain recombines TRBV20-1 with TRBJ2-7; tentatively, D is TRBD1 or TRBD2 (5 bases each). The CDR3 has 14 residues. Trimming took 6 bases from V and 5 from J, leaving 20 bases between them. Germline CDR1 reads DFQATT; CDR2 reads SNEGSKA (reference sequence). The CDR3 loop reads CSAGGLQGFHEQYF. CDR3 in DNA: TGCAGTGCCGGCGGGTTGCAGGGCTTCCACGAGCAGTACTTC.

In DNA, the CDR3 is TGCAGTGCTAGACCAGGACGCCACCTTAGTCACACCTTC. The encoded protein is CSARPGRHLSHTF. The chain links TRBV20-1 to TRBJ1-2; no clear D. The CDR3 sequence is 13 residues long. Trimming pared 2 bases from V and 12 bases from J, leaving 19 bases between. Germline loops: CDR1 DFQATT, CDR2 SNEGSKA (reference sequence).

This clonotype showed up just once. The gene calls are TRBV29-1 and TRBJ2-7; TRBD2 aligns across 10 bases. Germline CDR1 is SQVTM and CDR2 is ANQGSEA. J gave up 1 base and V 8 bases, and 5 bases lay outside the gene matches. The CDR3 length is 13 residues. CDR3 DNA: TGCAGCTACGGACTAGCGGAATCCTACGAGCAGTACTTC. Protein: CSYGLAESYEQYF.

Regarding this clonotype: This CDR3 fails to terminate in the conserved phenylalanine or tryptophan, so it likely reflects a read error. The chain links TRBV27 to TRBJ1-2; D unclear. The germline V gene encodes CDR1 MNHEY and CDR2 SMNVEV (reference sequence). This CDR3 is built from 14 residues. Deletions cut 4 bases from V and 4 bases from J, with 13 bases between. The CDR3 region has the DNA TGTGCCAGCAGTTCATCCGAGTCAGCCTATGGCTACACCCTC. Translation: CASSSSESAYGYTL.

J is TRBJ1-1 and V is TRBV7-6, with TRBD1 matching over 7 bases. This CDR3 contains 15 residues. V gave up 5 bases and J gave up 4 bases; unmatched junction bases: 10. Germline assignment: CDR1 SGHVS and CDR2 FNYEAQ. The CDR3 nucleotides are TGTGCCAGCAGCCCATCCCCCAACAGGGGCACTGAAGCTTTCTTT. It is translated as CASSPSPNRGTEAFF.

The chain couples TRBV9 to TRBJ1-4; perhaps TRBD1 as D (5 bases). Looked up from germline, CDR1 is SGDLS and CDR2 is YYNGEE. This CDR3 is built from 14 residues. Trimming cost V 4 bases and J 6 bases, with 13 bases left between them. CDR3 protein: CASSSLGEYEKLFF. The DNA for the CDR3 is TGTGCCAGCAGCTCGTTGGGGGAGTATGAAAAACTGTTTTTT.

This clonotype was seen ten or more times. V and J are TRBV11-2 and TRBJ1-3; D is unclear. Per the germline V gene, CDR1 is SGHAT and CDR2 is FQNNGV. The germline V and J ends were trimmed by 1 base and 7 bases, with 5 bases remaining between them. CDR3 length equals 12 residues. CDR3 sequence: CASSLGPNTIYF. CDR3 nucleotide sequence: TGTGCCAGCAGCTTAGGGCCCAACACCATATATTTT. The whole variable domain, remainder taken from reference TRBV11-2 and TRBJ1-3, is EAGVAQSPRYKIIEKRQSVAFWCNPISGHATLYWYQQILGQGPKLLIQFQNNGVVDDSQLPKDRFSAERLKGVDSTLKIQPAKLEDSAVYLCASSLGPNTIYFGEGSWLTVV.

This clonotype occurred many times. V and J are TRBV5-5 and TRBJ1-5, with no clear D. The V end was cut by 4 bases, the J end by 4 bases, with 15 bases between. The CDR3 loop spans 15 amino acids. From germline, CDR1 is SGHKS and CDR2 YYEKEE (reference sequence). CDR3 region: CASSAGPPGNQPQHF. The CDR3 DNA is TGTGCCAGCAGCGCTGGTCCGCCGGGAAATCAGCCCCAGCATTTT. Variable domain in full (rest from reference TRBV5-5 and TRBJ1-5): DAGVTQSPTHLIKTRGQQVTLRCSPISGHKSVSWYQQVLGQGPQFIFQYYEKEERGRGNFPDRFSARQFPNYSSELNVNALLLGDSALYLCASSAGPPGNQPQHFGDGTRLSIL.